This entry concerns a single TCR beta chain. TCRdb's table, derived via immunoSEQ multiplex PCR, lists solely in-frame clones and lacks some. The sample yields under 70,000 clones, about 85% seen once. The data stem from a study of OX40 agonist ivuxolimab in advanced cancers. The overall study: As their treatment, patients were administered ivuxolimab, an agonistic anti-OX40 (CD134) antibody. A history of anti-PD-1, anti-PD-L1 or anti-CTLA-4 therapy was acceptable, and about 40% had some. Patients receiving dose escalation had hepatocellular carcinoma, melanoma, renal cell or head and neck cancer.

CDR1 and CDR2 (germline): SGHRS, YFSETQ. V gave up 0 bases and J gave up 0 bases, with 10 bases separating them. CDR3 length: 16 residues. The TCR sequence derives from an adult with an advanced solid tumor such as melanoma, head and neck, liver or kidney cancer. The chain carries TRBV5-1 and TRBJ1-3; D may be TRBD1 (5 bases). The sample in question was CD4+ or CD8+ T cells sorted from blood, obtained in a trial of the OX40 agonist ivuxolimab. The CDR3 region has the DNA TGCGCCAGCAGCTTGGAGGCAGGGCGCTCTGGAAACACCATATATTTT. Translation: CASSLEAGRSGNTIYF.